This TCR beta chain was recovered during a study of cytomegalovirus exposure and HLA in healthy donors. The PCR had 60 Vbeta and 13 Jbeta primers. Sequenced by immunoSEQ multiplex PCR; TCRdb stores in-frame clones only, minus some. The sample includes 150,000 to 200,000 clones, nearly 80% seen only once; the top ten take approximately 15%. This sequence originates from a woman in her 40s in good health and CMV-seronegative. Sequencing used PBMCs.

In nucleotides, the CDR3 is TGTGCCAGCAGTTACCCGGGACTAGCGACCTACGAGCAGTACTTC. This codes for CASSYPGLATYEQYF. The chain carries TRBV6-6 and TRBJ2-7, with 10 positions matching TRBD2. The J segment lost 2 bases and the V segment lost 2 bases, leaving 3 bases of the junction unmatched. Germline loops: CDR1 MNHNY, CDR2 SVGAGI (reference sequence). The CDR3 is made up of 15 amino acids.